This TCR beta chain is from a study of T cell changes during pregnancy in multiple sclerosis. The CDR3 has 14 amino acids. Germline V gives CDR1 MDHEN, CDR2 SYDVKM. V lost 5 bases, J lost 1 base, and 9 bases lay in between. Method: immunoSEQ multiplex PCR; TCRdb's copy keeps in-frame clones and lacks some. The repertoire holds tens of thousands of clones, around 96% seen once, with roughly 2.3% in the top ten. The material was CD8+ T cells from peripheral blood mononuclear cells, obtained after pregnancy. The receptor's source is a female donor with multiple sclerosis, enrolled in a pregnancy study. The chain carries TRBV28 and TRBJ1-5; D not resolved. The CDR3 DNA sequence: TGTGCCAGCAGTCCTTTTATCAGCAATCAGCCCCAGCATTTT. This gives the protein CASSPFISNQPQHF.